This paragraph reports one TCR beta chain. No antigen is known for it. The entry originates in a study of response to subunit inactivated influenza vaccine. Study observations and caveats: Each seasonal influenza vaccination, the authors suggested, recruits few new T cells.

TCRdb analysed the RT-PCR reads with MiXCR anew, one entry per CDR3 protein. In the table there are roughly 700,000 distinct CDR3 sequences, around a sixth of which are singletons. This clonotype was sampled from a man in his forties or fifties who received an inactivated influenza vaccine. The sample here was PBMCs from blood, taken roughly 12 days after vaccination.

The CDR3 loop is CSARDLLGAPDTQYF. DNA for the CDR3: TGCAGTGCTAGAGATCTGTTGGGGGCCCCAGATACGCAGTATTTT. The chain combines TRBV20-1 with TRBJ2-3, with D possibly matching TRBD1 (6 bases). Looked up from germline, CDR1 is DFQATT and CDR2 is SNEGSKA (reference sequence). The CDR3 spans 15 residues. Trimming left V 0 bases short and J 4 bases short, with 14 bases between.